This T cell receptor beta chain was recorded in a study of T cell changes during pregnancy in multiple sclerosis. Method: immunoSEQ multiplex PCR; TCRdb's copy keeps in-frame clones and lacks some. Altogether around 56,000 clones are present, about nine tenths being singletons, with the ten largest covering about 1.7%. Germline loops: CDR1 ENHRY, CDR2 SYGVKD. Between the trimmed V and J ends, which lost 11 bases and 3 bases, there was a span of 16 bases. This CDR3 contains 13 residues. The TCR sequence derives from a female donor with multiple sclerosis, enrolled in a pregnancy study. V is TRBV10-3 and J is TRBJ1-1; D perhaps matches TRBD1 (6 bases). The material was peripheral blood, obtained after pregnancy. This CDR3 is CASGPGAYTEAFF. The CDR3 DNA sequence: TGTGCCTCAGGCCCAGGGGCCTACACTGAAGCTTTCTTT.